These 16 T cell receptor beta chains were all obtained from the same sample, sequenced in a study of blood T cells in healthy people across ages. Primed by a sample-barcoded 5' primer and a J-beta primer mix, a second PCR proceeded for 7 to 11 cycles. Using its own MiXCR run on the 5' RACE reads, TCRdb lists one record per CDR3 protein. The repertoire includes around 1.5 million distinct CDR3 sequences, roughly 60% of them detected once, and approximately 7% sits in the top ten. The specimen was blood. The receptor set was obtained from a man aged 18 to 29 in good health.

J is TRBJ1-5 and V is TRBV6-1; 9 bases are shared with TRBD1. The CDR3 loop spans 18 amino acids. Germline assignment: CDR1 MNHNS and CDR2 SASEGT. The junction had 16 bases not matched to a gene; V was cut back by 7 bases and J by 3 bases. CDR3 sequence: CASNPTLGTGWDNQPQHF. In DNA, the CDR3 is TGTGCCAGCAACCCAACTCTGGGGACAGGGTGGGACAATCAGCCCCAGCATTTT.

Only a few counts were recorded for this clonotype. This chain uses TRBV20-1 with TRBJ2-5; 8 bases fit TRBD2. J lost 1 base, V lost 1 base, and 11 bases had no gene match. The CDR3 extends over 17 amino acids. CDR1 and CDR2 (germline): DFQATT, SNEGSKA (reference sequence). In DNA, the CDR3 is TGCAGTGCTAGAGTACTCGAGGGACTAGACTTCCAAGAGACCCAGTACTTC. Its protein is CSARVLEGLDFQETQYF.

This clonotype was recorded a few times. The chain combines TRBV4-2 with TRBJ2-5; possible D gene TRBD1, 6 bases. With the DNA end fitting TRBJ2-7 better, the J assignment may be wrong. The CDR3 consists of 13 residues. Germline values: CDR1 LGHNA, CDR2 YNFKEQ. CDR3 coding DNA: TGTGCCAGCAGCCATCTACAGGGTAACGAGCAGTACTTC. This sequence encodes CASSHLQGNEQYF.

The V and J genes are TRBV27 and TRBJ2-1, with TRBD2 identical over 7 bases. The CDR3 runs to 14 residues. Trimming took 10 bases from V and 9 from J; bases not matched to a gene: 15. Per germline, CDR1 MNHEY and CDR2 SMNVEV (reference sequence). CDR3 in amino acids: CATGSGALVGEQFF. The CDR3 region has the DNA TGTGCCACGGGGAGCGGGGCCCTTGTGGGTGAGCAGTTCTTC.

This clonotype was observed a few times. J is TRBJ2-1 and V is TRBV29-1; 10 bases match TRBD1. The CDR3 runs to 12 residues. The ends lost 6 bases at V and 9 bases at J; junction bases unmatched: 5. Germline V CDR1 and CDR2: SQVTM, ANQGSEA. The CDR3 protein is CSVGTGESEQFF. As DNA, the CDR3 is TGCAGCGTGGGGACAGGGGAGAGTGAGCAGTTCTTC.

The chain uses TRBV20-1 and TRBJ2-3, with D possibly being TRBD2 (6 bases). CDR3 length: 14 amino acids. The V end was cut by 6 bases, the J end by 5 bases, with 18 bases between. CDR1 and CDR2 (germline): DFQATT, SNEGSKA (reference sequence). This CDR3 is CSAGTDYELDTQYF. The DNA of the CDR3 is TGCAGTGCCGGGACGGACTATGAGTTAGATACGCAGTATTTT.

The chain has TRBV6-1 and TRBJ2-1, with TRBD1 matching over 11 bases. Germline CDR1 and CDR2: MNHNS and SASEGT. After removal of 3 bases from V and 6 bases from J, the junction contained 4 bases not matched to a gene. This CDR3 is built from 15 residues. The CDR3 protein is CASSDRTGGFNEQFF. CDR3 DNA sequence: TGTGCCAGCAGTGATAGGACAGGGGGCTTCAATGAGCAGTTCTTC.

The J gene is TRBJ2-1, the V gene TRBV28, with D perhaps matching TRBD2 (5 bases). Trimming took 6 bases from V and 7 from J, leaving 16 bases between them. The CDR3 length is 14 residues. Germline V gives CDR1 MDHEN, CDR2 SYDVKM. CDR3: CASRLTGLPNEQFF. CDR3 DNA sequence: TGTGCCAGCAGATTAACCGGACTTCCGAATGAGCAGTTCTTC.

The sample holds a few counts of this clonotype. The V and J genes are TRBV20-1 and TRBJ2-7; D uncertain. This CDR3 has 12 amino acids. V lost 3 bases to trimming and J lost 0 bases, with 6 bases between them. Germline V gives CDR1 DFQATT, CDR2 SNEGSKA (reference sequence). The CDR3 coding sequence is TGCAGTGCTAGCATCGCCTCCTACGAGCAGTACTTC. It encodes CSASIASYEQYF.

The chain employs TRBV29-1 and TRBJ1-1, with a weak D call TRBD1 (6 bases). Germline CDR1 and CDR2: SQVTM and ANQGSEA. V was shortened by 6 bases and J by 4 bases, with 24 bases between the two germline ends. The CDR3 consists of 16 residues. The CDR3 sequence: CSVIGWPGVSGTEAFF. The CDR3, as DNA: TGCAGCGTCATAGGGTGGCCAGGGGTGTCGGGCACTGAAGCTTTCTTT.

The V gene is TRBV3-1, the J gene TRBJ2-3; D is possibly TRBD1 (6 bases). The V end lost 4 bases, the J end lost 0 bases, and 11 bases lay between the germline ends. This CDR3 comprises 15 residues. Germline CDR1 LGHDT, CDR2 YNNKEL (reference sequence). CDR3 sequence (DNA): TGTGCCAGCAGCCTACAGGGTCCTAGCACAGATACGCAGTATTTT. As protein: CASSLQGPSTDTQYF.

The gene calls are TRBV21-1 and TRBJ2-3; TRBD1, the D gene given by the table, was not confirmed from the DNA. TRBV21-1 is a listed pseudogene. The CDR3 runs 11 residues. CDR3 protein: CATLGVDTQYF. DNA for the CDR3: TGTGCCACCCTGGGGGTCGATACGCAGTATTTT.

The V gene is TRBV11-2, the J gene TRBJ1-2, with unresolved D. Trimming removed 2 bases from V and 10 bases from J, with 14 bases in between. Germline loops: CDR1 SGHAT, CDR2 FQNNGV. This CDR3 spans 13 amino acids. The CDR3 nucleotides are TGTGCCAGCAGCTTATACGGAACAGATGTCTACACCTTC. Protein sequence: CASSLYGTDVYTF.

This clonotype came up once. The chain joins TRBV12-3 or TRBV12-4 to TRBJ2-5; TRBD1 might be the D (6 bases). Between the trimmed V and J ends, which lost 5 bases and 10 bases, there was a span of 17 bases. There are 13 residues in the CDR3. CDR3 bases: TGTGCCAGCAGTGTATCAGGTTCCAGGGGCCAGTACTTC. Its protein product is CASSVSGSRGQYF.

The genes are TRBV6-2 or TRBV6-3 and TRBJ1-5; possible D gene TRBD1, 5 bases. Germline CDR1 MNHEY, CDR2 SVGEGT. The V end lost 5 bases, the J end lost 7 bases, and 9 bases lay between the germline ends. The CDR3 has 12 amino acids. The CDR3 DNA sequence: TGTGCCAGCAGTCTAGGACAACAGCCCCAGCATTTT. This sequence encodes CASSLGQQPQHF.

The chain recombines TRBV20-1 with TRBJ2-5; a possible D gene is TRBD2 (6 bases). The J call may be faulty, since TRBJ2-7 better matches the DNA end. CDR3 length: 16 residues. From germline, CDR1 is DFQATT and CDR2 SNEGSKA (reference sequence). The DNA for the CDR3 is TGCAGTGCTAGCACCCTTCGGGGGATTAGGCCCTACGAGCAGTACTTC. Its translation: CSASTLRGIRPYEQYF.